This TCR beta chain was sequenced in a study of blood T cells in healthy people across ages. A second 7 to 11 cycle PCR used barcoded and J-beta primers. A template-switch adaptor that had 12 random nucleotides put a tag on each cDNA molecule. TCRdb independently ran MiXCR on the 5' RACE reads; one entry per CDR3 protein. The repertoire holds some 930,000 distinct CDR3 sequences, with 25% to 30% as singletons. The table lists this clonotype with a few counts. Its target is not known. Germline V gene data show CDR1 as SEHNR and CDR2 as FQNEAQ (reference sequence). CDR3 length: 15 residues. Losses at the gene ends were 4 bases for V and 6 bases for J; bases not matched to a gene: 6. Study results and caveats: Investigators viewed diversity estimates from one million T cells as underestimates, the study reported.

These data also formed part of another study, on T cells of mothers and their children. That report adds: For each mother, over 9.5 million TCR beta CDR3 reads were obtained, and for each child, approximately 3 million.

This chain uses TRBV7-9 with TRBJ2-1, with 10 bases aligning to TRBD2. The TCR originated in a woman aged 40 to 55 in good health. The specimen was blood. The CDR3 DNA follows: TGTGCCAGCAGCTGGGCTAGCGGGGGTACCAATGAGCAGTTCTTC. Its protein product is CASSWASGGTNEQFF.